Only a few counts were recorded for the clone carrying this T cell receptor beta chain. What it binds is unknown. Here immunoSEQ multiplex PCR was the method, and the copy in TCRdb shows in-frame clones only, minus some. The profile shows 35,000 to 50,000 clones, 75% to 85% of them singletons. This specimen comes from a study of T cells in localized non-small cell lung cancer. Study-wide findings and caveats: In adjacent lung appeared a median around 54 of the top 100 tumor clones.

Trimming shortened V by 0 bases and J by 5 bases, and 13 bases separated the two germline ends. The germline gives CDR1 LGHNA, CDR2 YNFKEQ. The CDR3 length is 16 residues. This TCR was recovered from a woman aged 35-70 years with stage II squamous cell lung carcinoma. This material consisted of PBMCs, taken before any cancer treatment. The chain combines TRBV4-2 with TRBJ2-2, with a tentative D call TRBD2 (5 bases). CDR3 nucleotides: TGTGCCAGCAGCCAAGATCGAATCGGGGAGACCGGGGAGCTGTTTTTT. Translation gives CASSQDRIGETGELFF.